These 29 T cell receptor beta chains were all obtained from the same sample, sequenced in a study of vaccination effects on CD4 cells after COVID-19. These receptors are not linked to any known antigen. Prior to sequencing, the ViraFEST assay stimulated PBMC with viral peptide pools, which expanded the antigen-specific CD4+ T cells. Investigators separated out CD4+ T cells once around 10 days of culture had passed. Vaccinees lacked prior SARS-CoV-2 infection and tested negative for nucleocapsid antibodies. Sequencing used immunoSEQ multiplex PCR; TCRdb keeps in-frame clones, though not all of them. Of about 71,000 clones in the sample, approximately 80% are singletons; the top ten hold 9% to 15%. The source material was CD4+ T cells from PBMCs cultured with SARS-CoV-2 spike peptides, sampled before COVID-19 vaccination. The receptors were gathered from a human donor who received a COVID-19 vaccine.

The chain has TRBV10-3 and TRBJ2-1; D may be TRBD1 (5 bases). Trimming removed 4 bases at V and 0 bases at J, with 13 bases between. CDR1 and CDR2 (germline): ENHRY, SYGVKD. The CDR3 spans 16 residues. The CDR3 spells CAISAVGESSYNEQFF. DNA of the CDR3: TGTGCCATCAGTGCGGTAGGGGAAAGCTCCTACAATGAGCAGTTCTTC.

V usage is TRBV10-3 and J usage is TRBJ2-5; tentative D call: TRBD2 (6 bases). Germline V gene data show CDR1 as ENHRY and CDR2 as SYGVKD. The CDR3 spans 16 residues. Trimming took off 6 bases at V and 1 base at J, with 18 bases between the two ends. CDR3 amino acids: CAIRDGGATTQETQYF. The CDR3 nucleotides are TGTGCCATCAGGGACGGGGGAGCGACTACCCAAGAGACCCAGTACTTC.

The J gene is TRBJ2-2, the V gene TRBV24-1; no reliable D call. V was trimmed by 7 bases and J by 1 base, leaving 9 bases between them. The length of the CDR3 is 14 residues. Germline lookup yields CDR1 KGHDR and CDR2 SFDVKD. This CDR3 reads CATSPIGNTGELFF. The CDR3 region has the DNA TGTGCCACCAGCCCGATTGGGAACACCGGGGAGCTGTTTTTT.

The J gene is TRBJ1-1, the V gene TRBV28; D remains ambiguous. Per germline, CDR1 MDHEN and CDR2 SYDVKM. The CDR3 has 14 amino acids. V was clipped by 6 bases and J by 1 base, with 12 bases between them. The CDR3 protein is CASSRPNRNTEAFF. CDR3 sequence (DNA): TGTGCCAGCAGCCGTCCTAACAGGAACACTGAAGCTTTCTTT.

This chain links TRBV12-3 or TRBV12-4 with TRBJ2-3, with D perhaps matching TRBD1 (6 bases). The CDR3 runs 12 residues. The V end was cut by 7 bases, the J end by 6 bases, with 11 bases between. In DNA, the CDR3 is TGTGCCAGCACCTCGGACAGCGATACGCAGTATTTT. It yields the protein CASTSDSDTQYF.

The rearrangement links TRBV5-8 to TRBJ2-7, with 9 nucleotides matching TRBD2. Germline trimming cut 0 bases from V and 0 bases from J; bases unmatched to any gene: 4. This CDR3 contains 16 residues. Germline-derived CDR1 and CDR2 are SGHTS and YDEGEE. The CDR3 spells CASSLGRRGGSYEQYV. As DNA, the CDR3 is TGTGCCAGCAGCTTGGGACGGCGGGGGGGCTCCTACGAGCAGTACGTC.

J is TRBJ2-7 and V is TRBV19, with TRBD1 as a possible D gene (6 bases). The CDR3 length is 13 residues. Germline V gene sequence: CDR1 LNHDA, CDR2 SQIVND (reference sequence). The V and J ends lost 4 bases and 0 bases respectively, with 7 bases between them. CDR3 nucleotides: TGTGCCAGTAGTAAGACAGGCTCCTACGAGCAGTACGTC. It specifies CASSKTGSYEQYV.

The chain is built from TRBV5-8 and TRBJ2-1, with 10 positions matching TRBD1. CDR1 and CDR2 from the germline V gene are SGHTS and YDEGEE. The junction had 2 bases not matched to a gene; V was cut back by 2 bases and J by 3 bases. There are 15 residues in the CDR3. CDR3 region: CASSLGTGVYNEQFF. The CDR3 DNA reads TGTGCCAGCAGCTTAGGGACAGGGGTCTACAATGAGCAGTTCTTC.

V and J are TRBV2 and TRBJ2-5; TRBD1 agrees at 7 bases. Losses at the gene ends were 6 bases for V and 3 bases for J; bases not matched to a gene: 7. The CDR3 has 14 amino acids. The germline V gene has CDR1 SNHLY and CDR2 FYNNEI. The DNA for the CDR3 is TGTGCCAGCAGACAGGACAGGCTCGAAGAGACCCAGTACTTC. Residues: CASRQDRLEETQYF.

The chain joins TRBV3-1 (or the pseudogene TRBV3-2) to TRBJ2-5, with 10 bases fitting TRBD1. The CDR3 has 15 residues. The V gene end was trimmed by 5 bases and the J gene end by 5 bases; junction bases not matched to a gene: 8. Germline V lookup: CDR1 LGHDT, CDR2 YNNKEL (reference sequence). The DNA of the CDR3 is TGTGCCAGCAGCTTCCGGGACAGGGGTAGGGAGACCCAGTACTTC. Protein sequence: CASSFRDRGRETQYF.

This chain links TRBV11-1 with TRBJ1-1; 9 positions match TRBD1. The ends lost 4 bases at V and 7 bases at J; junction bases unmatched: 7. Germline assignment: CDR1 SGHAT and CDR2 FQDESV (reference sequence). CDR3 length: 14 residues. CDR3 DNA: TGTGCCAGCAGCTCAGGGACAGGGACACTTGAAGCTTTCTTT. The encoded protein is CASSSGTGTLEAFF. The full variable domain, in which reference TRBV11-1 and TRBJ1-1 provide the parts outside the CDR3, is EAEVAQSPRYKITEKSQAVAFWCDPISGHATLYWYRQILGQGPELLVQFQDESVVDDSQLPKDRFSAERLKGVDSTLKIQPAELGDSAMYLCASSSGTGTLEAFFGQGTRLTVV.

The V call is TRBV19, the J call TRBJ2-5; 10 positions match TRBD1. V was clipped by 6 bases and J by 2 bases; unmatched bases: 3. The germline CDR1 and CDR2 sequences are LNHDA and SQIVND (reference sequence). The CDR3 runs 14 residues. The CDR3 DNA is TGTGCCAGTAGGGACAGGGGGAAGCAAGAGACCCAGTACTTC. As protein: CASRDRGKQETQYF.

The chain's CDR3 is CSVGGGVDGYTF. In DNA form, the CDR3 reads TGCAGCGTTGGAGGGGGCGTTGATGGCTACACCTTC. The rearrangement links TRBV29-1 to TRBJ1-2, with 7 positions matching TRBD1. The CDR3 runs 12 residues. Trimming at V came to 4 bases and at J to 6 bases, leaving 5 bases not matched to a gene. CDR1 and CDR2 from the germline V gene are SQVTM and ANQGSEA.

The rearrangement joins TRBV27 to TRBJ1-2; a possible D gene is TRBD1 (6 bases). V was pared by 6 bases and J by 8 bases, with 16 bases between. Germline V gene lookup returns CDR1 MNHEY and CDR2 SMNVEV (reference sequence). This CDR3 region has 13 residues. The CDR3 DNA sequence: TGTGCCAGCAGCTATAACAGGGACGGGGGCTACACCTTC. Protein product: CASSYNRDGGYTF.

The gene calls are TRBV6-5 and TRBJ1-2; D not certain. V gave up 2 bases and J gave up 4 bases, with 14 bases separating them. Germline V gives CDR1 MNHEY, CDR2 SVGAGI. The CDR3 extends over 15 amino acids. The CDR3 nucleotides read TGTGCCAGCAGTTACCAATCGGACCGCCTCTATGGCTACACCTTC. It translates to CASSYQSDRLYGYTF.

This chain connects TRBV15 to TRBJ1-4; D is ambiguous. Germline V gene sequence: CDR1 LNHNV, CDR2 YYDKDF (reference sequence). The CDR3 runs to 15 residues. Between the trimmed V and J ends, which lost 0 bases and 0 bases, there was a span of 5 bases. CDR3 protein: CATSRDISTNEKLFF. The CDR3 DNA sequence: TGTGCCACCAGCAGAGATATATCAACTAATGAAAAACTGTTTTTT.

The chain joins TRBV5-6 to TRBJ2-4; D perhaps matches TRBD2 (7 bases). Between the trimmed V and J ends, which lost 4 bases and 6 bases, there was a span of 14 bases. The V gene's germline CDR1 is SGHDT and CDR2 YYEEEE. This CDR3 has 14 amino acids. The CDR3 DNA sequence: TGTGCCAGCAGCGGCAGGGGAGGGGGAAACATTCAGTACTTC. This gives the protein CASSGRGGGNIQYF.

The rearrangement links TRBV30 to TRBJ1-4, with unresolved D. Trimming removed 1 base at V and 0 bases at J, with 21 bases between. Per the germline V gene, CDR1 is GTSNPN and CDR2 is SVGIG (reference sequence). This CDR3 is 19 amino acids long. The CDR3 loop reads CAWSATRMTGVATNEKLFF. As DNA, the CDR3 is TGTGCCTGGAGTGCGACTAGAATGACCGGAGTTGCAACTAATGAAAAACTGTTTTTT. The variable domain in full, completed from reference TRBV30 and TRBJ1-4, reads SQTIHQWPATLVQPVGSPLSLECTVEGTSNPNLYWYRQAAGRGLQLLFYSVGIGQISSEVPQNLSASRPQDRQFILSSKKLLLSDSGFYLCAWSATRMTGVATNEKLFFGSGTQLSVL.

The chain couples TRBV7-2 to TRBJ1-4; TRBD1 matches 9 bases. The germline CDR1 and CDR2 sequences are SGHTA and FQGNSA. The junction had 11 bases not matched to a gene; V was cut back by 5 bases and J by 7 bases. The CDR3 contains 16 residues. The CDR3 is CASSPEDRGSGEKLFF. The CDR3 nucleotides are TGTGCCAGCAGCCCGGAGGACAGGGGAAGCGGTGAAAAACTGTTTTTT.

This rearrangement joins TRBV6-5 to TRBJ1-5; 8 bases map to TRBD1. V was pared by 6 bases and J by 6 bases, with 4 bases of the junction left unmatched. The germline CDR1 and CDR2 sequences are MNHEY and SVGAGI. CDR3 length equals 13 residues. The CDR3 bases are TGTGCCAGCAGCCAGGGGGCAGGTCAGCCCCAGCATTTT. It codes for CASSQGAGQPQHF.

This rearrangement joins TRBV24-1 to TRBJ2-1; 11 bases line up with TRBD1. J was trimmed by 15 bases and V by 2 bases; bases with no gene match: 5. The CDR3 contains 13 residues. Germline V lookup: CDR1 KGHDR, CDR2 SFDVKD. CDR3 sequence: CATSDYGQGAAFF. In DNA form, the CDR3 reads TGTGCCACCAGTGATTACGGACAGGGGGCCGCGTTCTTC.

Only one count was recorded for this clone. This chain joins TRBV27 and TRBJ2-7; TRBD1 matches at 7 bases. This CDR3 is built from 15 residues. Germline CDR1 reads MNHEY; CDR2 reads SMNVEV (reference sequence). J gave up 3 bases and V 6 bases, and 11 bases lay outside the gene matches. CDR3 protein: CASSPTGLGNYEQYV. In DNA form, the CDR3 reads TGTGCCAGCAGCCCGACAGGGTTGGGGAACTACGAGCAGTACGTC.

This chain's CDR3 is CASSYRQSYEQYV. CDR3 DNA: TGTGCCAGCAGTTATCGGCAGTCCTACGAGCAGTACGTC. The chain couples TRBV6-5 to TRBJ2-7; D remains unclear. This CDR3 spans 13 amino acids. Germline CDR1 is MNHEY and CDR2 is SVGAGI. The ends were cut back, 3 bases at V and 1 base at J, with 7 bases in the middle.

This clone was seen only a few times. This chain joins TRBV15 and TRBJ2-5; D gene uncertain. There are 14 residues in the CDR3. Germline V gene sequence: CDR1 LNHNV, CDR2 YYDKDF (reference sequence). V lost 3 bases to trimming and J lost 3 bases, with 11 bases between them. The chain's CDR3 is CATSSRRTEETQYF. The CDR3 nucleotides read TGTGCCACCAGCAGTCGTCGGACGGAAGAGACCCAGTACTTC. Complete variable domain (other parts from reference TRBV15 and TRBJ2-5): DAMVIQNPRYQVTQFGKPVTLSCSQTLNHNVMYWYQQKSSQAPKLLFHYYDKDFNNEADTPDNFQSRRPNTSFCFLDIRSPGLGDTAMYLCATSSRRTEETQYFGPGTRLLVL.

The V and J genes are TRBV24-1 and TRBJ2-1; 9 bases align to TRBD1. The germline CDR1 and CDR2 sequences are KGHDR and SFDVKD. V shed 3 bases and J 4 bases; nucleotides not matched to a gene: 6. This CDR3 has 16 residues. In nucleotides, the CDR3 is TGTGCCACCAGTGATCCGACAGGGGGAACATACAATGAGCAGTTCTTC. Its translation: CATSDPTGGTYNEQFF.

The chain has TRBV9 and TRBJ1-6, with D maybe TRBD1 (5 bases). This CDR3 comprises 16 residues. Germline V CDR1 and CDR2: SGDLS, YYNGEE. V gave up 4 bases and J gave up 10 bases, with 21 bases separating them. CDR3 sequence (DNA): TGTGCCAGCAGCTATCAGGGTTCACCCACCGGGTCACCCCTCCACTTT. Amino acids: CASSYQGSPTGSPLHF.

J is TRBJ2-1 and V is TRBV7-2; 9 nucleotides line up with TRBD1. With V trimmed by 5 bases and J by 7 bases, 12 bases remained unmatched. From germline, CDR1 is SGHTA and CDR2 FQGNSA. This CDR3 is built from 16 residues. The CDR3 sequence: CASSPGGGQGWNEQFF. As DNA, the CDR3 is TGTGCCAGCAGCCCGGGCGGCGGACAGGGGTGGAATGAGCAGTTCTTC.

V is TRBV19 and J is TRBJ2-4; tentative D call: TRBD1 (6 bases). Germline lookup yields CDR1 LNHDA and CDR2 SQIVND (reference sequence). This CDR3 comprises 15 residues. Trimming removed 4 bases at V and 7 bases at J, with 17 bases between. The DNA of the CDR3 is TGTGCCAGTAGTACCAGAACAGGGTCGGGGAACATTCAGTACTTC. Protein: CASSTRTGSGNIQYF.

The chain employs TRBV29-1 and TRBJ2-2, with D perhaps given as TRBD1 or TRBD2 (5 bases each). V lost 7 bases to trimming and J lost 4 bases, with 16 bases between them. The CDR3 runs to 14 residues. The germline V gene has CDR1 SQVTM and CDR2 ANQGSEA. DNA of the CDR3: TGCAGCGCCCCCGGCGGGCAGGGCACCGGGGAGCTGTTTTTT. As protein: CSAPGGQGTGELFF.